This T cell receptor (beta chain) stems from a study of CD8 T cells in ankylosing spondylitis. Findings and limits, study-wide: In ankylosing spondylitis blood, a motif of seven to nine highly homologous TCR beta variants appeared characteristic.

As for this clonotype: As yet, its antigen is unknown.

V gave up 3 bases and J gave up 0 bases, with 8 bases separating them. Germline V gene sequence: CDR1 MNHEY, CDR2 SVGEGT. There are 15 residues in the CDR3. TCRdb itself ran the 5' RACE reads through MiXCR, one entry per CDR3 protein. The sample includes around 440,000 distinct CDR3 sequences, 17% seen only once; the top ten take 1%. This sequence joins TRBV6-2 or TRBV6-3 and TRBJ2-2; D not certain. The sequence derives from a male donor with ankylosing spondylitis. Sequences were obtained from blood, either unsorted or a sorted T cell fraction (not recorded which). CDR3 sequence: CASSYGVANTGELFF. The DNA of the CDR3 is TGTGCCAGCAGTTATGGCGTTGCGAACACCGGGGAGCTGTTTTTT.